The 8 T cell receptor beta chains below were found in one sample sequenced in a study of beta chain features in type 1 diabetes. Their antigen targets remain unknown. The study, taken as a whole, reports: Shorter TCRB CDR3s, moderately but significantly so, marked every one of the four CD4+ subsets in Type 1 diabetes patients.

Every isolated RNA sample was fully reverse transcribed, so sequencing captured expressed TCRB transcripts. Here immunoSEQ multiplex PCR was the method, and the copy in TCRdb shows in-frame clones only, minus some. The repertoire holds around 260,000 clones, with roughly 20% as singletons. Input material: naive CD4+ T cells from blood. Receptors originate from a woman aged 40 to 55 with type 1 diabetes.

This clone showed up just a few times. The chain combines TRBV7-2 with TRBJ2-5; D remains ambiguous. Trimming removed 0 bases at V and 7 bases at J, with 12 bases between. This CDR3 has 14 amino acids. Looked up from germline, CDR1 is SGHTA and CDR2 is FQGNSA. DNA of the CDR3: TGTGCCAGCAGCTTAGCGCGTGAAGATGGGACCCAGTACTTC. Its translation: CASSLAREDGTQYF.

V gene TRBV5-1 combines with J gene TRBJ1-1, with 8 nucleotides matching TRBD1. The CDR3 has 16 amino acids. V trimming: 2 bases; J trimming: 1 base; junction bases outside the gene matches: 7. Germline assignment: CDR1 SGHRS and CDR2 YFSETQ. CDR3 sequence: CASSLSGQGANTEAFF. CDR3 DNA: TGCGCCAGCAGCTTATCCGGGCAGGGGGCGAACACTGAAGCTTTCTTT.

The V and J genes are TRBV28 and TRBJ2-5; TRBD1 might be the D (5 bases). The V gene's germline CDR1 is MDHEN and CDR2 SYDVKM. The CDR3 is made up of 13 amino acids. The V end was cut by 6 bases, the J end by 1 base, with 9 bases between. This chain's CDR3 is CASRIQGQETQYF. CDR3 in DNA: TGTGCCAGCAGGATCCAGGGCCAAGAGACCCAGTACTTC.

The rearrangement joins TRBV13 to TRBJ1-2; D unresolved. From germline, CDR1 is PRHDT and CDR2 FYEKMQ (reference sequence). Deletions cut 8 bases from V and 5 bases from J, with 18 bases between. The CDR3 is made up of 14 amino acids. The CDR3 protein is CASSTPAAGYGYTF. CDR3 nucleotide sequence: TGTGCCAGCTCTACCCCTGCCGCAGGTTATGGCTACACCTTC.

There are a few counts of this clone. The chain uses TRBV29-1 and TRBJ2-3; 7 nucleotides align to TRBD1. In germline, CDR1 is SQVTM, CDR2 ANQGSEA. J gave up 1 base and V 6 bases, and 10 bases lay outside the gene matches. CDR3 length: 15 residues. This chain's CDR3 is CSVTPHGTGTDTQYF. In DNA, the CDR3 is TGCAGCGTGACCCCCCACGGGACAGGCACAGATACGCAGTATTTT.

This clone was found a few times. J is TRBJ2-3 and V is TRBV29-1; D gene unclear. Trimming took 3 bases from V and 1 from J, leaving 11 bases between them. Per germline, CDR1 SQVTM and CDR2 ANQGSEA. This CDR3 region has 14 residues. CDR3 sequence: CSVDVSRGTDTQYF. CDR3 bases: TGCAGCGTTGACGTCAGTCGGGGCACAGATACGCAGTATTTT.

This clone appeared a few times. CDR3 region: CASSYPIQGRNSPLHF. CDR3 in DNA: TGTGCCAGCAGTTACCCGATACAGGGGAGAAATTCACCCCTCCACTTT. The chain combines TRBV6-9 with TRBJ1-6, with 7 bases identical to TRBD1. The J segment lost 7 bases and the V segment lost 3 bases, leaving 9 bases of the junction unmatched. CDR1 and CDR2 from the germline V gene are MNHGY and SVAAGI. The length of the CDR3 is 16 residues.

The genes are TRBV6-6 and TRBJ2-3; 7 bases map to TRBD2. After removal of 0 bases from V and 3 bases from J, the junction contained 3 bases not matched to a gene. Germline CDR1 is MNHNY and CDR2 is SVGAGI (reference sequence). The CDR3 contains 15 residues. The CDR3 protein is CASSYSGGGTDTQYF. The CDR3 nucleotides read TGTGCCAGCAGTTACTCGGGGGGGGGAACAGATACGCAGTATTTT.